This T cell receptor beta chain comes out of a study of CD4 T cells in relation to SARS-CoV-2 and coronaviruses. Looking at the study overall: PBMCs were cultured with antigen for over 8 days before TCR beta sequencing. No peptide or an HIV-1 Nef peptide pool served as negative control.

Trimming shortened V by 6 bases and J by 1 base, and 13 bases separated the two germline ends. This CDR3 has 14 amino acids. Germline CDR1 is SGDLS and CDR2 is YYNGEE. There are a few counts of this clone. Its matching antigen is unknown. TCRdb's copy holds only in-frame clones and misses some; the assay was immunoSEQ multiplex PCR. This sample has around 20,000 clones, with about 77% found just once. The unexposed donors gave CD4+ T cells in about 2011-2018, prior to COVID-19. Isolation of CD4+ T cells took place after around 11 days in culture. Cells permitting, SARS-CoV-2 S/N and four cold-coronavirus spikes were tested on unexposed-donor CD4+ T cells.

The sample taken for sequencing was CD4+ T cells from PBMCs, cultured in vitro. This receptor was identified in a human donor in good health. This rearrangement joins TRBV9 to TRBJ1-1, with a weak D call TRBD1 (6 bases). This CDR3 is CASTSGTTNTEAFF. CDR3 nucleotides: TGTGCCAGCACCTCCGGGACAACGAACACTGAAGCTTTCTTT.